These 17 T cell receptor beta chains were all obtained from the same sample, sequenced in a study of T cell responses to AZD1222 COVID-19 vaccine. This table comes from immunoSEQ multiplex PCR, and its TCRdb copy is limited to in-frame clones, with some not included. Of 90,000 to 100,000 clones in the sample, around nine tenths were seen once. This sample comprised peripheral blood, obtained 28 days after the second AZD1222 dose. The receptor source for this set is an adult who received the AZD1222 COVID-19 vaccine.

The rearrangement links TRBV24-1 to TRBJ1-5, with D possibly matching TRBD1 (5 bases). Germline values: CDR1 KGHDR, CDR2 SFDVKD. This CDR3 is 14 amino acids long. With 6 bases removed from V and 3 bases from J, the gap between germline ends came to 11 bases. The CDR3 loop reads CATSFTGDNQPQHF. The CDR3 DNA reads as TGTGCCACCAGTTTTACGGGGGACAATCAGCCCCAGCATTTT.

The V call is TRBV24-1, the J call TRBJ2-7; TRBD1 agrees at 7 bases. The CDR3 is 15 residues long. Germline values: CDR1 KGHDR, CDR2 SFDVKD. With V trimmed by 4 bases and J by 5 bases, 10 bases remained unmatched. The CDR3: CATSDGPGQSHEQYF. The DNA of the CDR3 is TGTGCCACCAGTGACGGCCCGGGACAGAGCCACGAGCAGTACTTC.

The chain recombines TRBV5-1 with TRBJ2-2; 7 positions agree with TRBD2. The germline CDR1 and CDR2 sequences are SGHRS and YFSETQ. The V segment lost 2 bases and the J segment 4 bases; nucleotides outside the gene matches: 8. The CDR3 has 16 residues. The CDR3: CASSFGGTPVTGELFF. CDR3 coding DNA: TGCGCCAGCAGCTTCGGGGGGACGCCAGTCACCGGGGAGCTGTTTTTT. Combining the CDR3 with reference TRBV5-1 and TRBJ2-2 gives the whole variable domain KAGVTQTPRYLIKTRGQQVTLSCSPISGHRSVSWYQQTPGQGLQFLFEYFSETQRNKGNFPGRFSGRQFSNSRSEMNVSTLELGDSALYLCASSFGGTPVTGELFFGEGSRLTVL.

This chain uses TRBV29-1 with TRBJ1-5, with D perhaps TRBD1 (6 bases). V was cut by 6 bases and J by 0 bases, with 15 bases left in between. Per germline, CDR1 SQVTM and CDR2 ANQGSEA. CDR3 length equals 15 residues. CDR3 DNA: TGCAGCGTGAAAGGGGGAGTAAGTAGCAATCAGCCCCAGCATTTT. As protein: CSVKGGVSSNQPQHF.

V and J are TRBV12-3 or TRBV12-4 and TRBJ1-6; no reliable D call. V was trimmed by 2 bases and J by 7 bases, leaving 6 bases between them. The CDR3 runs to 13 residues. CDR3 DNA sequence: TGTGCCAGCAGTTTATCTCGAAATTCACCCCTCCACTTT. Translated, it gives CASSLSRNSPLHF.

The chain carries TRBV4-1 and TRBJ1-4, with TRBD1 as a possible D gene (5 bases). The length of the CDR3 is 14 residues. The V and J ends lost 2 bases and 9 bases respectively, with 13 bases between them. The V gene's germline CDR1 is MGHRA and CDR2 YSYEKL. CDR3 in DNA: TGCGCCAGCAGCCAACCCTCTCAGGGAAAAAAACTGTTTTTT. It codes for CASSQPSQGKKLFF.

The chain recombines TRBV30 with TRBJ2-3; the D is unclear. From germline, CDR1 is GTSNPN and CDR2 SVGIG (reference sequence). Trimming cost V 0 bases and J 6 bases, with 7 bases left between them. CDR3 size: 12 residues. The CDR3 nucleotides are TGTGCCTGGAGTGTACTGGGGGATACGCAGTATTTT. Protein sequence: CAWSVLGDTQYF.

The V call is TRBV6-5, the J call TRBJ1-5; 7 nucleotides agree with TRBD1. The germline V gene encodes CDR1 MNHEY and CDR2 SVGAGI. The V segment lost 6 bases and the J segment 8 bases; nucleotides outside the gene matches: 13. The CDR3 has 15 amino acids. The CDR3 loop is CASSKGRQGGEPQHF. The CDR3 DNA follows: TGTGCCAGCAGCAAGGGGCGACAGGGCGGCGAGCCCCAGCATTTT.

The chain combines TRBV7-6 with TRBJ1-1; 11 nucleotides match TRBD1. Germline V lookup: CDR1 SGHVS, CDR2 FNYEAQ. The CDR3 has 17 amino acids. V trimming: 5 bases; J trimming: 0 bases; junction bases outside the gene matches: 8. The CDR3 is CASSPRGTGGMNTEAFF. The CDR3, as DNA: TGTGCCAGCAGCCCGAGAGGGACAGGGGGTATGAACACTGAAGCTTTCTTT.

This chain joins TRBV4-1 and TRBJ1-4; the D is unclear. Trimming took 3 bases from V and 4 from J, leaving 12 bases between them. CDR3 length equals 15 residues. Per germline, CDR1 MGHRA and CDR2 YSYEKL. The DNA for the CDR3 is TGCGCCAGCAGCCACGCGGGAGCCAATAATGAAAAACTGTTTTTT. Amino acids: CASSHAGANNEKLFF.

CDR3: CASSLVAGGPTDTQYF. The CDR3, as DNA: TGTGCCAGCAGTTTGGTTGCGGGAGGGCCCACAGATACGCAGTATTTT. The V and J genes are TRBV28 and TRBJ2-3; 9 bases agree with TRBD2. V dropped 3 bases and J dropped 2; count of bases not matched to a gene: 6. The CDR3 loop spans 16 amino acids. Germline V lookup: CDR1 MDHEN, CDR2 SYDVKM.

This chain uses TRBV4-1 with TRBJ2-3; the match to TRBD1 covers 8 bases. CDR3 size: 16 residues. V was pared by 4 bases and J by 3 bases, with 9 bases of the junction left unmatched. Germline values: CDR1 MGHRA, CDR2 YSYEKL. The CDR3: CASSPGGRGRTDTQYF. In nucleotides, the CDR3 is TGCGCCAGCAGCCCAGGGGGCCGGGGGCGGACAGATACGCAGTATTTT.

The V and J genes are TRBV11-3 and TRBJ2-2, with 10 bases fitting TRBD2. In germline, CDR1 is SGHNT, CDR2 YENEEA. CDR3 length: 18 amino acids. V lost 6 bases, J lost 3 bases, and 13 bases stayed unmatched. DNA for the CDR3: TGTGCCAGCAGTATGGGATTAGCGGGAGGTTTAGACACCGGGGAGCTGTTTTTT. Its protein product is CASSMGLAGGLDTGELFF. The variable domain in full, completed from reference TRBV11-3 and TRBJ2-2, reads EAGVVQSPRYKIIEKKQPVAFWCNPISGHNTLYWYLQNLGQGPELLIRYENEEAVDDSQLPKDRFSAERLKGVDSTLKIQPAELGDSAVYLCASSMGLAGGLDTGELFFGEGSRLTVL.

The gene calls are TRBV27 and TRBJ2-7; 9 bases line up with TRBD1. The CDR3 spans 14 residues. The J segment lost 5 bases and the V segment lost 5 bases, leaving 7 bases of the junction unmatched. CDR1 is MNHEY, CDR2 SMNVEV, per germline (reference sequence). The CDR3 DNA reads TGTGCCAGCAGTAAGCCGGGACAGGGTCACGAGCAGTACTTC. It yields the protein CASSKPGQGHEQYF.

The V and J genes are TRBV27 and TRBJ1-1, with D maybe TRBD1 (5 bases). Germline V gene sequence: CDR1 MNHEY, CDR2 SMNVEV (reference sequence). V lost 2 bases to trimming and J lost 4 bases, with 17 bases between them. The length of the CDR3 is 16 residues. In DNA, the CDR3 is TGTGCCAGCAGTTTAAACGGGCAGGGAGGAGGCACTGAAGCTTTCTTT. This codes for CASSLNGQGGGTEAFF.

By share, this clone counts as medium-sized. V and J are TRBV2 and TRBJ1-4, with a weak D call TRBD1 (5 bases). CDR3 size: 11 residues. The germline V gene has CDR1 SNHLY and CDR2 FYNNEI. V dropped 6 bases and J dropped 14 bases, with 13 bases sitting between them. The CDR3 DNA sequence: TGTGCCAGCAGCATCGGGGGGTTTCTGTTTTTT. Protein sequence: CASSIGGFLFF.

The chain recombines TRBV28 with TRBJ1-3, with D perhaps TRBD1 (5 bases). The CDR3 sequence is 14 residues long. The germline gives CDR1 MDHEN, CDR2 SYDVKM. V was clipped by 5 bases and J by 7 bases, with 15 bases between them. The chain's CDR3 is CASSLGGVLNTIYF. In DNA form, the CDR3 reads TGTGCCAGCAGTCTCGGAGGGGTTCTTAACACCATATATTTT.